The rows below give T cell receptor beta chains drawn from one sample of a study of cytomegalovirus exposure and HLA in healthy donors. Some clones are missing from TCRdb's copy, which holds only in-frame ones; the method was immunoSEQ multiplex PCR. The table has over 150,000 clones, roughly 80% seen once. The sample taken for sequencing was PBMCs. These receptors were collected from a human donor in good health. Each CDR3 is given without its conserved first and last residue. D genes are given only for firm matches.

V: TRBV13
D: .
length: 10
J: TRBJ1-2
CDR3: ASSFSHYGYP

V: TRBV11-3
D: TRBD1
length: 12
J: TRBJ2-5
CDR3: ASSLRQGEETQY

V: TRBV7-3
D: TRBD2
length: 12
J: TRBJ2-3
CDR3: ASSLGLAPDTQY

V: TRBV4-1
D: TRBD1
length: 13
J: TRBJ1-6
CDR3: ASSHLDRDNSPLH

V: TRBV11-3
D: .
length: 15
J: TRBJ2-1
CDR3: ASSLGGAGGLAHEQF

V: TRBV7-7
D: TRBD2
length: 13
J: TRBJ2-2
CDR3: ASSSSGVDTGELF

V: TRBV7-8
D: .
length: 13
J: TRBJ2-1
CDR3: ASSPRRIPYNEQF

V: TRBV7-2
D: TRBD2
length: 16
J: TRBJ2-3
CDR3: ASSLAYPGGEDTDTQY

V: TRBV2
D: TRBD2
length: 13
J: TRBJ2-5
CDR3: ASRRDYWLRETQY

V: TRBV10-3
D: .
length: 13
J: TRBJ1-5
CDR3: AISESEYSNQPQH

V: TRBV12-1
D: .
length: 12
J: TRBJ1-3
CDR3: ACGEAEKGNTIY

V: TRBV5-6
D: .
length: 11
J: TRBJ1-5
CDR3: ASSASSNQPQH

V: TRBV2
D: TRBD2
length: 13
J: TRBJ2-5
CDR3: ASRGTSGSQETQY

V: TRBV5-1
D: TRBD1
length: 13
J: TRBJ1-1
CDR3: ASSRDRPLDPEAF

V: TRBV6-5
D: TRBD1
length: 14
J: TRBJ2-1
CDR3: ASSSPRTGGYNEQF

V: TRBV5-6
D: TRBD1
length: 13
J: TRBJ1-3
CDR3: ASSSGTGSGNTIY

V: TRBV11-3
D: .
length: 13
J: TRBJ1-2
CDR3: ASSLDFRGNYGYT

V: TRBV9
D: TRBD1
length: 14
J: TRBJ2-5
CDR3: ASNRAGGEIQETQY

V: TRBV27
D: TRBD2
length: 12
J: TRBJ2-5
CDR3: ASSEAGGLETQY

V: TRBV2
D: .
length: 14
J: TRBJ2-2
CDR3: ASSEGVHPNTGELF

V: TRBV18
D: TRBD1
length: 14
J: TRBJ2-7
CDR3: ASSSSGTGSSYEQY

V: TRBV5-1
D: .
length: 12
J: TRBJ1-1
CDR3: ASSPIGGSTEAF

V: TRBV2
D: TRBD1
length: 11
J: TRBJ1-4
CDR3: ASRRDRSEKLF

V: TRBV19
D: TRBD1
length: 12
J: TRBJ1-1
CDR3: ASSMGTGYTEAF

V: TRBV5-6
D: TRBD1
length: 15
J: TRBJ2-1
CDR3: ASSLFSRDRIYNEQF

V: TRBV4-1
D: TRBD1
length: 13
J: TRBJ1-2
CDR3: ASTTQGTANYGYP

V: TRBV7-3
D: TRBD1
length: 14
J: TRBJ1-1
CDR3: ASSPQPDREITEAF

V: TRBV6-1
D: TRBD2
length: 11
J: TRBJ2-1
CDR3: ASSDQRGSEQF

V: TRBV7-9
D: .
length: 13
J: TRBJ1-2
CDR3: ASSLGQESNYGYT

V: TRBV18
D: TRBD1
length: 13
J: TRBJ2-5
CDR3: ASSRGQGAQETQY

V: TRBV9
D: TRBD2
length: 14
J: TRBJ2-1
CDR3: ASSVASGGAYNEQF

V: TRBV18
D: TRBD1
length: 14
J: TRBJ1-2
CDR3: ASSPLRTGVDYGYT

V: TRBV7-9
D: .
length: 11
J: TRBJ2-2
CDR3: ASSQYRVGELF

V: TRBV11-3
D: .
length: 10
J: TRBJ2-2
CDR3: ASSSEDGELF

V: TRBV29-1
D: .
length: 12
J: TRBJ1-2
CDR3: SVDMTDSNYGYT

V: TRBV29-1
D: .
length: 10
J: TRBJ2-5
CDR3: SVVSEQETQY

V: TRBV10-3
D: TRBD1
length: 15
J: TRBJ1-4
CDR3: AISEDRGKSGGEKLF

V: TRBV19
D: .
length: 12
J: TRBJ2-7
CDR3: ASSTGLSSYEQY

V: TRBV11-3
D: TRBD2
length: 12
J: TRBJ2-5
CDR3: ASSFGGDRETQY

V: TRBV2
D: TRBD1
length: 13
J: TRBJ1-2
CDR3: ASSELSGGIDGYT

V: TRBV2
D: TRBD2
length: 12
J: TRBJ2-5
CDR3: ASTFGTSEETQY

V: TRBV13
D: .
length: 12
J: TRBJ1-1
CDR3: ASSLGRRNTEAF

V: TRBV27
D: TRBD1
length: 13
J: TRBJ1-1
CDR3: ASSLSSTGDTEAF

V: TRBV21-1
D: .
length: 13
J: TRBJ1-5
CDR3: ASLPRGRWYQPQH

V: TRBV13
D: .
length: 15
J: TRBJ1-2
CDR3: ASSLDPLAGARYGYT

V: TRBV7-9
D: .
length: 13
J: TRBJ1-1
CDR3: ASSSIGDLSAEAF

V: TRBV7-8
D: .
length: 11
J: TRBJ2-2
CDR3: ASSLAPTGELF

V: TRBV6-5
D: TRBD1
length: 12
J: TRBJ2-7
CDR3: ASTPGTGVGEQY

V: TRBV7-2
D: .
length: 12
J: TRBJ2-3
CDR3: ASSVGLHQDTQY

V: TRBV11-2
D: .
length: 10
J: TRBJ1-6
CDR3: ASSFSNSPLH